Reported below is one T cell receptor beta chain. The antigen it recognizes is unknown. No base qualities exist here, and no much larger clone lies one base off it. This record belongs to a study of PD-1 blockade in mismatch repair-deficient tumors listed by TCRdb under 2017. Notes on the research overall: Between September 2013 and September 2016, the trial enrolled 86 consecutive patients with over 10 mismatch repair-deficient cancer types, every one of whom had been previously treated and was progressing. Tumor-associated T cell clones were tracked in the peripheral blood of patients responding to PD-1 blockade by deep sequencing of TCR CDR3 regions. On the study overall, not on this receptor specifically: After pembrolizumab, tumor-resident clones, which were often undetectable in blood before treatment, expanded rapidly and then contracted, generally ahead of radiologic responses.

The library was generated by the immunoSEQ multiplex PCR assay. TCRdb mirrors the immuneACCESS table, restricted to in-frame sequences. Some clones are absent from its copies; in checked studies, under half trace to an unresolved V gene, and the reason for the others is unknown. Recorded for this sample are under 75,000 clones; roughly 88% of them occurred a single time. The ten largest clones take up roughly 13% of the sample. Measured from the cysteine to the phenylalanine, the CDR3 is 19 residues long. Of the read, only the CDR3 DNA is kept; its 57 bases are in frame from base 1. For this chain, trimming is 4 bases at the V end and 0 bases at the J end, and the number of junction bases without a gene match is 14. CDR1 and CDR2, per the germline V gene, are MDHEN and SYDVKM. Mismatch repair deficiency was established in every enrolled patient by polymerase chain reaction or immunohistochemistry. TCR sequencing was carried out for three patients who responded to pembrolizumab therapy. In the phase II trial, pembrolizumab PD-1 blockade was tested prospectively in advanced mismatch repair-deficient cancers, no matter which tissue of origin the cancers came from. Peripheral blood T cell samples were gathered serially, both before PD-1 blockade started and at multiple time points afterward. Blood sampling time points were reported as weeks after the first dose of pembrolizumab.

This TCR was recovered from an adult with mismatch repair-deficient cancer. Recombination connected TRBV28 to TRBJ2-1, with 8 bases in between that match TRBD2. The source was peripheral blood, collected 52 weeks after starting pembrolizumab. The sequence in DNA is TGTGCCAGCAGTTCCACCCCCAGGACTAGCCTCAGCTCCTACAATGAGCAGTTCTTC. Its protein is CASSSTPRTSLSSYNEQFF.